Shown below are 23 T cell receptor beta chains from a single sample sequenced in a study of cytomegalovirus exposure and HLA in healthy donors. The PCR contained 60 Vbeta and 13 Jbeta primers. Profiling relied on immunoSEQ multiplex PCR, and the TCRdb table lists in-frame clones only, not all of them. The ten top clones account for under 1.3%, within a sample of approximately 110,000 clones. The specimen sequenced was PBMCs. Every receptor here comes from a man aged 18 to 30 in good health and CMV-seronegative.

V and J are TRBV25-1 and TRBJ1-1, with D possibly TRBD1 on 5 matching bases. V shed 2 bases and J shed 6 bases, with 19 bases lying between them. Germline loops: CDR1 MGHDK, CDR2 SYGVNS. The CDR3 contains 16 residues. DNA of the CDR3: TGTGCCAGCAGTGAAATTGTATCTGGGCAGGGCGCTGAAGCTTTCTTT. It codes for CASSEIVSGQGAEAFF. The full variable domain, with the rest looked up from reference TRBV25-1 and TRBJ1-1, is EADIYQTPRYLVIGTGKKITLECSQTMGHDKMYWYQQDPGMELHLIHYSYGVNSTEKGDLSSESTVSRIRTEHFPLTLESARPSHTSQYLCASSEIVSGQGAEAFFGQGTRLTVV.

The chain combines TRBV9 with TRBJ1-5; the match to TRBD1 covers 8 bases. With 1 base clipped from V and 6 bases from J, the junction kept 6 bases outside the gene matches. The CDR3 loop spans 15 amino acids. Germline V gene lookup returns CDR1 SGDLS and CDR2 YYNGEE. Here the CDR3 DNA reads TGTGCCAGCAGCGTATCCCCAACAGGGGGTCAGCCCCAGCATTTT. It yields the protein CASSVSPTGGQPQHF.

CDR3 sequence: CASRAGGMNTEAFF. CDR3 bases: TGCGCCAGCAGGGCGGGAGGGATGAACACTGAAGCTTTCTTT. The chain carries TRBV10-1 and TRBJ1-1, with no clear D. CDR1 WNHNN and CDR2 SYGVQD come from the germline V gene (reference sequence). This CDR3 has 14 amino acids. With 6 bases removed from V and 0 bases from J, the gap between germline ends came to 11 bases.

This rearrangement joins TRBV10-3 to TRBJ2-3; 8 bases match TRBD1. The CDR3 is made up of 14 amino acids. Per germline, CDR1 ENHRY and CDR2 SYGVKD. V lost 8 bases to trimming and J lost 2 bases; unmatched junction nucleotides: 6. Here the CDR3 DNA reads TGTGCCATCGGTCAGGGGGCCCCCACAGATACGCAGTATTTT. It translates to CAIGQGAPTDTQYF.

The gene calls are TRBV5-1 and TRBJ2-5; 12 nucleotides align to TRBD2. The CDR3 runs to 16 residues. CDR1 SGHRS and CDR2 YFSETQ come from the germline V gene. The V and J ends lost 4 bases and 3 bases, in that order; junction bases with no gene match: 7. Here the CDR3 reads CASSLQGLAGEETQYF. The CDR3, as DNA: TGCGCCAGCAGCCTCCAGGGACTAGCGGGTGAAGAGACCCAGTACTTC.

The genes are TRBV5-1 and TRBJ1-2; possible D gene TRBD1, 6 bases. The V end lost 1 base, the J end lost 3 bases, and 22 bases lay between the germline ends. This CDR3 comprises 18 residues. Germline V CDR1 and CDR2: SGHRS, YFSETQ. In nucleotides, the CDR3 is TGCGCCAGCAGCTTGCTGGCCGGGGAGGGACATATGTACTATGGCTACACCTTC. It is translated as CASSLLAGEGHMYYGYTF.

The rearrangement links TRBV5-4 to TRBJ1-2; the D is unclear. The germline V and J ends were trimmed by 5 bases and 3 bases, with 17 bases remaining between them. Germline V gene data show CDR1 as SGHNT and CDR2 as YYREEE (reference sequence). The CDR3 runs 15 residues. Written as DNA, the CDR3 is TGTGCCAGCAGAGAGGGCCGAACAAACTACTATGGCTACACCTTC. Translating gives CASREGRTNYYGYTF.

The chain has TRBV6-5 and TRBJ1-3; the D gene is possibly TRBD1 (6 bases). Per germline, CDR1 MNHEY and CDR2 SVGAGI. V lost 5 bases to trimming and J lost 4 bases, with 12 bases between them. The CDR3 has 14 amino acids. CDR3 sequence (DNA): TGTGCCAGCAGTGACAGGCTCGGCGGAAACACCATATATTTT. Translated, it gives CASSDRLGGNTIYF.

The chain joins TRBV7-7 to TRBJ2-1, with D perhaps TRBD1 (5 bases). The CDR3 is made up of 14 amino acids. Trimming removed 5 bases at V and 1 base at J, with 9 bases between. Germline V gives CDR1 SSHAT, CDR2 FNYEAQ (reference sequence). The CDR3 nucleotides read TGTGCCAGCAGCCCCCCAGGGTCCTACAATGAGCAGTTCTTC. Translation gives CASSPPGSYNEQFF. The full variable domain, in which reference TRBV7-7 and TRBJ2-1 provide the parts outside the CDR3, is GAGVSQSPRYKVTKRGQDVTLRCDPISSHATLYWYQQALGQGPEFLTYFNYEAQPDKSGLPSDRFSAERPEGSISTLTIQRTEQRDSAMYRCASSPPGSYNEQFFGPGTRLTVL.

The genes are TRBV5-1 and TRBJ1-4; 7 bases match TRBD1. The germline V gene has CDR1 SGHRS and CDR2 YFSETQ. The CDR3 extends over 15 amino acids. Trimming at V came to 0 bases and at J to 8 bases, leaving 7 bases not matched to a gene. CDR3 DNA: TGCGCCAGCAGCTTGGGGGACAGCGGAAGGGAAAAACTGTTTTTT. This encodes CASSLGDSGREKLFF.

This chain links TRBV4-1 with TRBJ1-5, with a weak D call TRBD1 (5 bases). The V end lost 4 bases, the J end lost 4 bases, and 14 bases lay between the germline ends. The germline V gene has CDR1 MGHRA and CDR2 YSYEKL. The CDR3 length is 15 residues. CDR3 in amino acids: CASSLGRGGNQPQHF. The CDR3 DNA follows: TGCGCCAGCAGCCTCGGGCGGGGGGGGAATCAGCCCCAGCATTTT.

The chain links TRBV5-1 to TRBJ1-6, with D perhaps matching TRBD1 (6 bases). The CDR3 is 16 amino acids. CDR1 and CDR2 from the germline V gene are SGHRS and YFSETQ. V was pared by 0 bases and J by 12 bases, with 19 bases between. Here the CDR3 reads CASSLDRGASPRPLHF. The CDR3 nucleotides read TGCGCCAGCAGCTTGGATCGGGGGGCGAGTCCCAGACCCCTCCACTTT.

The rearrangement uses TRBV5-4 and TRBJ2-7, with D perhaps matching TRBD2 (5 bases). The V end was cut by 4 bases, the J end by 6 bases, with 20 bases between. This CDR3 has 15 amino acids. Germline values: CDR1 SGHNT, CDR2 YYREEE (reference sequence). The CDR3 sequence is CASSPLGLASAEQYF. Written as DNA, the CDR3 is TGTGCCAGCAGCCCACTCGGGCTAGCATCTGCCGAGCAGTACTTC. Combining the CDR3 with reference TRBV5-4 and TRBJ2-7 gives the whole variable domain ETGVTQSPTHLIKTRGQQVTLRCSSQSGHNTVSWYQQALGQGPQFIFQYYREEENGRGNFPPRFSGLQFPNYSSELNVNALELDDSALYLCASSPLGLASAEQYFGPGTRLTVT.

V usage is TRBV7-2 and J usage is TRBJ2-1; D may be TRBD1 (5 bases). Germline-derived CDR1 and CDR2 are SGHTA and FQGNSA. V lost 8 bases and J 8 bases, leaving 10 bases between the germline ends. The CDR3 consists of 11 residues. CDR3 in amino acids: CASLRGYEQFF. The CDR3 DNA reads TGTGCCAGCCTTAGGGGATATGAGCAGTTCTTC.

The chain uses TRBV27 and TRBJ2-5; the D gene is possibly TRBD1 (5 bases). Per the germline V gene, CDR1 is MNHEY and CDR2 is SMNVEV (reference sequence). V was shortened by 3 bases and J by 4 bases, with 12 bases between the two germline ends. The CDR3 is 14 residues long. The CDR3 sequence: CASSFKGSGETQYF. DNA for the CDR3: TGTGCCAGCAGTTTTAAGGGGTCGGGAGAGACCCAGTACTTC.

J is TRBJ2-1 and V is TRBV14; no clear D gene. V gave up 0 bases and J gave up 6 bases, with 6 bases separating them. The germline V gene encodes CDR1 SGHDN and CDR2 FVKESK. The CDR3 loop spans 13 amino acids. In DNA form, the CDR3 reads TGTGCCAGCAGCCAAGAACTATCCAATGAGCAGTTCTTC. Residues: CASSQELSNEQFF.

J is TRBJ2-3 and V is TRBV7-3, with 10 nucleotides matching TRBD2. The CDR3 has 16 residues. J gave up 5 bases and V 3 bases, and 8 bases lay outside the gene matches. CDR1 is SGHTA and CDR2 is FQGTGA in the germline V gene. This CDR3 reads CASSLSGTSAGDTQYF. The CDR3 DNA follows: TGTGCCAGCAGCTTGTCAGGGACTAGCGCCGGAGATACGCAGTATTTT.

The chain combines TRBV11-2 with TRBJ1-4; 11 bases line up with TRBD1. V shed 5 bases and J 6 bases; nucleotides not matched to a gene: 2. The CDR3 has 14 residues. Germline CDR1 SGHAT, CDR2 FQNNGV. The CDR3 reads CASSRGQGDEKLFF. CDR3 bases: TGTGCCAGCAGCCGGGGACAGGGGGATGAAAAACTGTTTTTT. The full variable domain, with the rest looked up from reference TRBV11-2 and TRBJ1-4, is EAGVAQSPRYKIIEKRQSVAFWCNPISGHATLYWYQQILGQGPKLLIQFQNNGVVDDSQLPKDRFSAERLKGVDSTLKIQPAKLEDSAVYLCASSRGQGDEKLFFGSGTQLSVL.

J is TRBJ1-1 and V is TRBV7-9, with TRBD1 matching over 10 bases. Germline V gene sequence: CDR1 SEHNR, CDR2 FQNEAQ (reference sequence). This CDR3 comprises 15 residues. With V trimmed by 1 base and J by 3 bases, 2 bases remained unmatched. The CDR3 bases are TGTGCCAGCAGCTTAGGGGGGACAGGGGACACTGAAGCTTTCTTT. Translating it yields CASSLGGTGDTEAFF.

V usage is TRBV5-1 and J usage is TRBJ1-2; D is possibly TRBD1 (6 bases). The CDR3 extends over 14 amino acids. Germline CDR1 is SGHRS and CDR2 is YFSETQ. The ends were cut back, 4 bases at V and 0 bases at J, with 10 bases in the middle. Written as DNA, the CDR3 is TGCGCCAGCAGCCCAGGGGCTACTAACTATGGCTACACCTTC. This translates into CASSPGATNYGYTF.

The J gene is TRBJ2-7, the V gene TRBV13; D may be TRBD2 (6 bases). CDR3 length: 17 amino acids. Trimming removed 1 base at V and 0 bases at J, with 16 bases between. The germline V gene encodes CDR1 PRHDT and CDR2 FYEKMQ (reference sequence). The CDR3 DNA reads as TGTGCCAGCAGCTTAGAAAAAGGGGACTCTCCCTCCTACGAGCAGTACTTC. Protein sequence: CASSLEKGDSPSYEQYF.

J is TRBJ1-5 and V is TRBV19; 9 bases agree with TRBD1. This CDR3 has 15 amino acids. V shed 4 bases, J shed 3 bases, and the junction held 4 bases outside the gene matches. Germline V gene sequence: CDR1 LNHDA, CDR2 SQIVND (reference sequence). The CDR3 is CASSTDRGYNQPQHF. CDR3 bases: TGTGCCAGTAGTACAGACAGGGGGTACAATCAGCCCCAGCATTTT.

The chain uses TRBV12-1 and TRBJ2-3; TRBD1 reflects the table's D call only, with no check against the DNA. TRBV12-1 represents a pseudogene. This CDR3 is built from 12 residues. The CDR3 nucleotides read TGTGCCGCACAGGGGAGCACAGATACGCAGTATTTT. Translating gives CAAQGSTDTQYF.